This T cell receptor (beta chain) was sequenced for a study of blood T cell repertoires in COVID-19. Study details: Specimens from acute and convalescent COVID-19 originated in the United States, Italy and Spain. PBMCs, B-cell-depleted T cells, or T cells provided the cDNA or gDNA that made up the material.

V lost 4 bases to trimming and J lost 1 base; unmatched junction nucleotides: 5. The CDR3 consists of 17 residues. CDR1 and CDR2 from the germline V gene are MGHRA and YSYEKL. As originally analysed: By means of reference gene primer amplification, nucleated cell counts were estimated. Assay: immunoSEQ multiplex PCR; the TCRdb copy retains only in-frame clones and omits some. V, J and clone size are those of that table, while D and trimming were read from the DNA. Among over 150,000 clones, 75% to 85% were seen once, and the ten largest hold approximately 13%. The sample comprised peripheral blood. The J gene is TRBJ2-1, the V gene TRBV4-1; 12 nucleotides match TRBD2. The clonotype originates from a human donor in a cohort sampled during active COVID-19. CDR3 in DNA: TGCGCCAGCAGCCGCCAGACTAGCGGGAGATCCTACAATGAGCAGTTCTTC. Translation gives CASSRQTSGRSYNEQFF.